This T cell receptor (beta chain) was recorded in a study of T cells in Graves' hyperthyroidism and ophthalmopathy (dated by TCRdb to the late 2010s). For the study in its entirety: Peripheral blood samples were taken at initial diagnosis, before any treatment was given. The 100 discovery patients were randomly split 7:3 into training and test sets. To identify distinguishing TCR V-J signatures, a discovery cohort of about a hundred patients was used, comprising approximately 40 with Graves' ophthalmopathy and around 57 with stable Graves' hyperthyroidism. Prospective prediction of ophthalmopathy was tested in an independent validation cohort consisting of roughly 20 hyperthyroidism patients and approximately 16 patients who later progressed to ophthalmopathy. In addition, the study compared T-cell repertoires in thyroid tissue and in blood from five to seven Graves' hyperthyroidism patients. According to the paper, TCR Vbeta CDR3 sequencing was carried out on some 130 peripheral blood samples, which came from under 50 ophthalmopathy, roughly 75 hyperthyroidism and approximately 17 progressor patients. After blood sampling, hyperthyroidism patients were treated with methimazole at a starting dose of 30 mg daily, and ophthalmopathy patients were treated with high-dose intravenous methylprednisolone.

In the ophthalmopathy patients, disease was moderately to severely active, with a Clinical Activity Score of 3 or more, a NOSPECS grade of 4 or more, and a duration of less than 3 months. The study excluded patients with uncontrolled infections, other autoimmune diseases, pregnancy or lactation. Diagnoses were based on clinical symptoms, serum thyroxine and TRAb, thyroid ultrasound and orbital computed tomography. PBMCs were separated from 7.5 to 10 ml of fresh peripheral blood using Ficoll-Paque density gradient centrifugation. Total RNA was extracted using Trizol reagent, and RNA quality was assessed on an Agilent 2100 Bioanalyzer. Results and caveats for the whole study, not just this receptor: No statistical method was used to fix the sample size in advance, and group allocation was not hidden from the investigators. In validation, the model predicted progression to ophthalmopathy with roughly 66% sensitivity and around 72% specificity, a median of about 6 months before onset. A model built on a 13 V-J signature distinguished ophthalmopathy from stable hyperthyroidism, reaching about 89% sensitivity and 81.08% specificity in cross-validation and 80%/75% in testing. Most expanded thyroid clonotypes (frequency above 0.001) were also found in blood, which suggests that blood repertoires may mirror thyroid immune responses.

The TCR beta CDR3 regions were amplified from RNA transcripts. The first round of RT-PCR for the TCR CDR3 was performed with the HTBI primer set and the Qiagen OneStep RT-PCR kit. The libraries were constructed in a second round of multiplex PCR and then size-selected and purified. The libraries were sequenced on an Illumina HiSeq2000 using paired-end 100 bp reads. As for how the authors treated the data: SOAPnuke was used to process the raw data, with reads discarded if the reads contained adapters or uncalled bases, had a mean Phred below 15, or lacked an exact constant-primer or identifier match. COPE v1.2.5 was used to merge high-quality paired reads, and clonotypes were defined as unique nucleotide sequences. MiTCR v1.1 was used to align clonotypes to the IMGT TRBV, TRBD and TRBJ reference segments. The analysis was restricted to V-J combinations with a frequency above 0.0001, which together covered approximately 99% of the repertoires. A TCS score was defined as the ratio of F50 (clonal expansion) to E x V (chaos), with BLOSUM62-based TCRdist applied between CDR3 peptides within each V-J. Welch's t-statistics and random forest reduced roughly 540 V-J features to roughly 13, which were used in a naive Bayes classifier (R e1071). In-frame beta chains were kept once TCRdb had trimmed the public reads at Q25 with fastp and called clones with MiXCR. Rows with one shared CDR3 protein collapse into an entry with the most common genes and DNA. Here the V and J calls rest on TCRdb's processing, not on the authors' analysis. This sample lists more than 300,000 distinct CDR3 sequences; approximately 17% were detected once. Of the sample, around two fifths falls within the top ten clones.

V has 2 bases trimmed and J has 7 bases trimmed; junction bases matching no gene number 6. CDR1 SEHNR and CDR2 FQNEAQ are derived from the germline V gene (reference sequence). The CDR3 has 15 amino acids, counting the end cysteine and phenylalanine. Only the CDR3 DNA stays, 45 bases, in frame from base 1. In this sample, this clonotype turned up many times. This clone's antigen is unknown. No much larger clone exists at a distance of one base, and base qualities are not known. The source is a man younger than 35 with Graves' ophthalmopathy. Recombination linked TRBV7-9 to TRBJ2-1; 9 central nucleotides agree with TRBD1. The specimen was blood. The nucleotides are TGTGCCAGCAGCTTAACAGGGGGCCTTAGGAATGAGCAGTTCTTC. The translation is CASSLTGGLRNEQFF.